The present entry profiles one T cell receptor beta chain with its context. The antigen remains undetermined. The repertoire was sequenced with immunoSEQ multiplex PCR; TCRdb's copy has only in-frame clones and lacks some. The table lists 380,000 or so clones, around 82% of them singletons. Described treatment: around 19 received Ad26.COV2.S at low or high dose, single or two shots; about five received placebo; per-sample allocation not given. Samples were taken on day 63 after the first vaccine or placebo injection. The record originates from a study of Ad26.COV2.S vaccination and SARS-CoV-2 variants. On the study more broadly: Dosing was one shot or two shots 56 days apart. Study-wide results and caveats: Placebo recipients showed lower spike-specific TCR breadth than vaccinees. People who got the vaccine or the placebo had similar non-spike TCR breadth. Considerable breadth of spike-specific CD8+ and CD4+ T cell responses has reportedly been documented following vaccination.

Per germline, CDR1 SNHLY and CDR2 FYNNEI. The CDR3 length is 17 residues. V lost 6 bases and J 7 bases, leaving 26 bases between the germline ends. The rearrangement links TRBV2 to TRBJ2-3; tentatively, D is TRBD1 or TRBD2 (5 bases each). Sample: peripheral blood, taken in a trial of Ad26.COV2.S vaccine versus placebo. This clonotype originated in a person aged 18-65 years who received the Ad26.COV2.S COVID-19 vaccine or a placebo. The CDR3 reads CASSPTVGTETSNTQYF. In DNA form, the CDR3 reads TGTGCCAGCAGCCCCACGGTCGGGACGGAAACATCCAATACGCAGTATTTT.